This TCR beta chain was observed in a study of CD8+ T cells in alopecia areata. Findings and limits, study-wide: In scalp and blood, many expanded lesional clones persisted during tofacitinib.

Sequencing relied on a cDNA template that was reverse transcribed from extracted RNA. Data came from immunoSEQ multiplex PCR; TCRdb stores just in-frame clones and leaves some out. The table includes more than 90,000 clones, just under 60% detected once. V shed 4 bases and J shed 3 bases, with 3 bases lying between them. CDR3 length equals 10 residues. Germline assignment: CDR1 GTSNPN and CDR2 SVGIG (reference sequence). A remark on this clone: The target antigen is unknown.

Described treatment: oral pan-JAK inhibitor, 5-10 mg twice daily. Both peripheral blood and punch biopsies of lesional scalp skin were obtained from patients who had alopecia areata. Sequences were derived from CD8+ T cells sorted from blood, sampled at approximately week 60, from a patient treated with tofacitinib. The chain has TRBV30 and TRBJ1-1; no reliable D call. The TCR was taken from a human donor with alopecia areata. The CDR3, as DNA: TGTGCCTGGATACACACTGAAGCTTTCTTT. It specifies CAWIHTEAFF.